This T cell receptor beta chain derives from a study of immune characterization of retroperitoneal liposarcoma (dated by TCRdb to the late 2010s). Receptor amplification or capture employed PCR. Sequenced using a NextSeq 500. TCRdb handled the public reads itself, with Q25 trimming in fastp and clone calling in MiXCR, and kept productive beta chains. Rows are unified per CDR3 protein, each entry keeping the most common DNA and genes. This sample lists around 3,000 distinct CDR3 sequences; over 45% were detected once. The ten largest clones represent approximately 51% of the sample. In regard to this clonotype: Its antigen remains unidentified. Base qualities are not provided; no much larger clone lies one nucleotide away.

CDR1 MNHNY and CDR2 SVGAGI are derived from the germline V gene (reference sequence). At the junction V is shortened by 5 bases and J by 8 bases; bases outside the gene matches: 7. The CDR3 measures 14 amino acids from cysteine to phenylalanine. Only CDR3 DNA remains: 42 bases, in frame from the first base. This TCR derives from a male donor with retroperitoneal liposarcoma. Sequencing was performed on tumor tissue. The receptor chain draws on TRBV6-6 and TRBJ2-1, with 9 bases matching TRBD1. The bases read TGTGCCAGCAGTCCTACTAGGGACAGGGATGAGCAGTTCTTC. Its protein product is CASSPTRDRDEQFF.